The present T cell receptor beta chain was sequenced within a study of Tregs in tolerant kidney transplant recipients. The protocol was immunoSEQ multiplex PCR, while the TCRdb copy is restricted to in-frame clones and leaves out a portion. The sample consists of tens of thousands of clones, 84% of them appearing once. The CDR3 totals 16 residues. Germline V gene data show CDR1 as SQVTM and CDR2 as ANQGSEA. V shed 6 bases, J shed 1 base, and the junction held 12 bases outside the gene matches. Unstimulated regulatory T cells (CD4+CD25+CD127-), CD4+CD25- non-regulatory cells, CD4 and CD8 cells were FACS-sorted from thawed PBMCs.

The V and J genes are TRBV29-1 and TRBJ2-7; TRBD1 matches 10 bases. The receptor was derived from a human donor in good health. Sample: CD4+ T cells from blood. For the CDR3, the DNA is TGCAGCGTAACCGGGACAGGGGATTCCCTATCCTACGAGCAGTACTTC. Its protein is CSVTGTGDSLSYEQYF.